These 11 T cell receptor beta chains were sequenced from one sample in a study of regulatory T cells in long-lasting Graves disease. As to time point: persistent/refractory GD, antithyroid drugs over 5 years with positive TRAb. The authors made the TCR library using RNA they extracted from PBMCs. Both iRepertoire HTBI primers and Arm-PCR of CDR3 regions were used to build the TCR beta libraries. TCRdb analysed the multiplex PCR reads with MiXCR anew, one entry per CDR3 protein. The table records some 470,000 distinct CDR3 sequences, around a fifth of them present only once. This sample comprised peripheral blood mononuclear cells (PBMCs), obtained when the disease was refractory, from a patient treated with antithyroid drugs. These TCRs come from a female donor with Graves disease.

This clonotype has a count of ten or more. The CDR3 region is CASSQGVGTEAFF. The CDR3 DNA is TGTGCCAGCAGCCAGGGGGTGGGCACTGAAGCTTTCTTT. This rearrangement joins TRBV11-2 to TRBJ1-1; 7 nucleotides agree with TRBD1. Trimming at V came to 5 bases and at J to 4 bases, leaving 4 bases not matched to a gene. The CDR3 totals 13 residues. CDR1 SGHAT and CDR2 FQNNGV come from the germline V gene.

The chain is built from TRBV6-1 and TRBJ2-1, with D unresolved. V was cut by 7 bases and J by 7 bases, with 14 bases left in between. The CDR3 length is 13 residues. Germline-derived CDR1 and CDR2 are MNHNS and SASEGT. The CDR3 sequence: CASISNIENEQFF. DNA for the CDR3: TGTGCCAGCATCTCCAACATCGAGAATGAGCAGTTCTTC.

This sequence joins TRBV20-1 and TRBJ1-2; D is possibly TRBD1 (5 bases). Germline CDR1 reads DFQATT; CDR2 reads SNEGSKA (reference sequence). V lost 6 bases and J lost 2, with 13 bases in between. The CDR3 has 13 amino acids. DNA of the CDR3: TGCAGTGCCCCGACAGACTTCAACTATGGCTACACCTTC. Translation: CSAPTDFNYGYTF.

This rearrangement joins TRBV10-3 to TRBJ2-7; TRBD2 aligns across 11 bases. The length of the CDR3 is 16 residues. V lost 3 bases, J lost 2 bases, and 6 bases stayed unmatched. The germline gives CDR1 ENHRY, CDR2 SYGVKD. The CDR3 loop reads CAISDFLAGGTYEQYF. In nucleotides, the CDR3 is TGTGCCATCAGTGATTTCCTAGCGGGAGGCACCTACGAGCAGTACTTC.

As to this clonotype: A much larger clone is a single base away; this may be a read error. The chain joins TRBV27 to TRBJ1-4, with 8 bases fitting TRBD1. After removal of 4 bases from V and 7 bases from J, the junction contained 11 bases not matched to a gene. CDR1 is MNHEY, CDR2 SMNVEV, per germline (reference sequence). This CDR3 comprises 16 residues. Here the CDR3 reads CASSSMMDRAAEKLFF. CDR3 nucleotide sequence: TGTGCCAGCAGTTCCATGATGGACAGGGCGGCTGAAAAACTGTTTTTT.

This clonotype was seen many times. CDR3 sequence: CATSQAGVEETQYF. For the CDR3, the DNA is TGTGCCACCAGTCAAGCGGGAGTAGAAGAGACCCAGTACTTC. This chain joins TRBV24-1 and TRBJ2-5; 8 bases fit TRBD2. Germline values: CDR1 KGHDR, CDR2 SFDVKD. Trimming at V came to 6 bases and at J to 3 bases, leaving 5 bases not matched to a gene. CDR3 length: 14 residues.

The gene calls are TRBV5-1 and TRBJ2-2; 9 bases match TRBD2. The V segment lost 1 base and the J segment 1 base; nucleotides outside the gene matches: 5. The CDR3 is 17 amino acids. The V gene's germline CDR1 is SGHRS and CDR2 YFSETQ. Here the CDR3 reads CASSLLTSGWNTGELFF. In DNA form, the CDR3 reads TGCGCCAGCAGCTTGCTTACTAGCGGGTGGAACACCGGGGAGCTGTTTTTT.

V is TRBV20-1 and J is TRBJ1-2; 7 positions agree with TRBD1. This CDR3 comprises 12 residues. Germline V gene data show CDR1 as DFQATT and CDR2 as SNEGSKA (reference sequence). Germline trimming cut 3 bases from V and 7 bases from J; bases unmatched to any gene: 5. In DNA, the CDR3 is TGCAGTGCTAGGGGACAGATTCCTGGCTACACCTTC. Its protein product is CSARGQIPGYTF.

As for this clonotype: A much larger clone lies one base from this, so it may be a read error. The rearrangement links TRBV28 to TRBJ1-5; 8 bases match TRBD1. Germline CDR1 and CDR2: MDHEN and SYDVKM. The CDR3 has 17 amino acids. CDR3 amino acids: CVSSNGPGQVANQPQHF. The CDR3 coding sequence is TGTGTCAGCAGCAATGGACCGGGACAGGTGGCCAATCAGCCCCAGCATTTT.

This clonotype was detected ten times or more. The chain uses TRBV20-1 and TRBJ2-5; D unclear. CDR3 length equals 13 residues. The germline V gene has CDR1 DFQATT and CDR2 SNEGSKA (reference sequence). Trimming removed 3 bases from V and 5 bases from J, with 13 bases in between. The CDR3 reads CSASPETKETQYF. CDR3 coding DNA: TGCAGTGCTAGCCCCGAAACGAAGGAGACCCAGTACTTC.

This clonotype has a count of ten or more. The rearrangement joins TRBV15 to TRBJ1-6, with TRBD1 matching over 10 bases. V shed 1 base and J 9 bases; nucleotides not matched to a gene: 3. CDR1 and CDR2 from the germline V gene are LNHNV and YYDKDF (reference sequence). This CDR3 has 15 residues. CDR3 nucleotides: TGTGCCACCAGCAGAGCCTGGGACAGGGGTTCACCCCTCCACTTT. Residues: CATSRAWDRGSPLHF.